Sequencing of this T cell receptor beta chain was carried out in a study of cytomegalovirus exposure and HLA in healthy donors. Healthy people donating bone marrow made up the donors. Nominally healthy donors were sampled, though unrecorded immune exposures were likely. PCR employed 60 Vbeta and 13 Jbeta primers. Sequencing used immunoSEQ multiplex PCR; TCRdb keeps in-frame clones, though not all of them. In total, the table holds more than 100,000 clones. The germline gives CDR1 SGDLS, CDR2 YYNGEE. CDR3 length: 13 residues. Trimming cost V 4 bases and J 8 bases, with 15 bases left between them. This TCR came from a man younger than 35 in good health and CMV-seronegative. The V gene is TRBV9, the J gene TRBJ1-2; D unclear. What was sequenced was PBMCs. The CDR3 spells CASSPRGFSGYTF. Here the CDR3 DNA reads TGTGCCAGCAGCCCCCGGGGTTTTAGCGGCTACACCTTC.